What follows are 9 T cell receptor beta chains derived from one specimen sequenced in a study of B cell selection in AIRE deficiency. The regulatory T cell sort gate was CD4+CD25hiCD127low/negative. The protocol was immunoSEQ multiplex PCR, while the TCRdb copy is restricted to in-frame clones and leaves out a portion. The sample lists 15,000 or so clones, approximately 94% seen once, with around 1.1% in the top ten. Material: Tregs sorted from PBMCs. Source of these receptors: a human donor with AIRE deficiency.

The V gene is TRBV2, the J gene TRBJ1-3; D ambiguous. Germline V gives CDR1 SNHLY, CDR2 FYNNEI. CDR3 size: 13 residues. V was pared by 11 bases and J by 0 bases, with 11 bases between. The CDR3 DNA follows: TGTGCCGGGTCAGTGTCCTCTGGAAACACCATATATTTT. Translating it yields CAGSVSSGNTIYF.

The V call is TRBV6-1, the J call TRBJ2-7; D gene unclear. CDR1 is MNHNS and CDR2 is SASEGT in the germline V gene. The CDR3 sequence is 11 residues long. V dropped 6 bases and J dropped 2 bases, with 5 bases sitting between them. In DNA, the CDR3 is TGTGCCAGCAGGCGGACCTACGAGCAGTACTTC. Protein: CASRRTYEQYF.

The genes are TRBV4-3 and TRBJ1-1; a weak D match, TRBD1 (5 bases). Germline loops: CDR1 LGHNA, CDR2 YSLEER. V shed 6 bases and J shed 0 bases, with 14 bases lying between them. The CDR3 is 15 residues long. For the CDR3, the DNA is TGCGCCAGCAGGCGAGGCGAGGGGCTGAACACTGAAGCTTTCTTT. Translating it yields CASRRGEGLNTEAFF.

This chain links TRBV6-6 with TRBJ2-7, with 9 bases identical to TRBD2. Germline CDR1 reads MNHNY; CDR2 reads SVGAGI (reference sequence). J gave up 6 bases and V 4 bases, and 13 bases lay outside the gene matches. The CDR3 length is 16 residues. Here the CDR3 reads CASSSLGREGLSEQYF. The CDR3 bases are TGTGCCAGCAGTTCCCTCGGGCGGGAGGGCCTTAGCGAGCAGTACTTC.

The chain is built from TRBV28 and TRBJ1-4, with D maybe TRBD1 (6 bases). The CDR3 is 14 residues long. V was pared by 6 bases and J by 8 bases, with 16 bases between. Germline V gives CDR1 MDHEN, CDR2 SYDVKM. CDR3 protein: CASSYRATREKLFF. The CDR3 region has the DNA TGTGCCAGCAGCTACAGGGCCACTAGGGAAAAACTGTTTTTT.

The chain recombines TRBV28 with TRBJ1-5; D not certain. V lost 3 bases, J lost 4 bases, and 7 bases lay in between. The CDR3 consists of 13 residues. CDR1 and CDR2 from the germline V gene are MDHEN and SYDVKM. The CDR3 nucleotides are TGTGCCAGCAGTTTGAAGCAGAATCAGCCCCAGCATTTT. The encoded protein is CASSLKQNQPQHF.

V gene TRBV28 combines with J gene TRBJ2-1; 12 bases align to TRBD2. The CDR3 is 18 residues long. Germline V CDR1 and CDR2: MDHEN, SYDVKM. With V trimmed by 5 bases and J by 4 bases, 12 bases remained unmatched. This chain's CDR3 is CASSIRRGTSGPYNEQFF. DNA for the CDR3: TGTGCCAGCAGTATAAGAAGGGGGACTAGCGGGCCGTACAATGAGCAGTTCTTC.

The chain employs TRBV25-1 and TRBJ1-2; D is possibly TRBD1 (5 bases). V lost 5 bases, J lost 8 bases, and 18 bases lay in between. There are 14 residues in the CDR3. Per the germline V gene, CDR1 is MGHDK and CDR2 is SYGVNS. The CDR3 sequence: CASSPLGGIGGYTF. DNA for the CDR3: TGTGCCAGCAGTCCCCTTGGGGGAATAGGGGGCTACACCTTC.

V gene TRBV19 combines with J gene TRBJ1-3; 9 positions agree with TRBD1. The CDR3 extends over 15 amino acids. With V trimmed by 4 bases and J by 0 bases, 1 base remained unmatched. Germline V CDR1 and CDR2: LNHDA, SQIVND (reference sequence). CDR3 loop: CASSKDRGSGNTIYF. CDR3 sequence (DNA): TGTGCCAGTAGTAAGGACAGGGGCTCTGGAAACACCATATATTTT.